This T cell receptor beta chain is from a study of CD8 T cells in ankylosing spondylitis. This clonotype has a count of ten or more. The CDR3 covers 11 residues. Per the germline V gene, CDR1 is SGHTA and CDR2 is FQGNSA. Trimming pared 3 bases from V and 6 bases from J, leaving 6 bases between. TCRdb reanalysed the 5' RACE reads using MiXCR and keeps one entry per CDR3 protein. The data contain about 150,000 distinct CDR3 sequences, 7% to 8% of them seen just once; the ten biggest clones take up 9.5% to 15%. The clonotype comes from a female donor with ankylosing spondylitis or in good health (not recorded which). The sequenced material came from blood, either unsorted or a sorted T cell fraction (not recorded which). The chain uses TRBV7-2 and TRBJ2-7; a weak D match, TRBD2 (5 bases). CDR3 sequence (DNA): TGTGCCAGCAGCTTTGGGAGCGAGCAGTACTTC. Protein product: CASSFGSEQYF.